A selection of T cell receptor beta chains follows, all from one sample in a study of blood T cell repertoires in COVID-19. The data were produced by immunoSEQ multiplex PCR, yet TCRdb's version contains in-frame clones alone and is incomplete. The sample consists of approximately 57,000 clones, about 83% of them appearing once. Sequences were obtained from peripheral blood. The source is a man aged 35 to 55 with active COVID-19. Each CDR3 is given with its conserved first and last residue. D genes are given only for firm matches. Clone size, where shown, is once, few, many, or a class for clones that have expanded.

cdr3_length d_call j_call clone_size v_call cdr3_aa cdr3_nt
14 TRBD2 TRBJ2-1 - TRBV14 CASSLLAGESGQFF TGTGCCAGCAGCCTACTAGCGGGAGAATCTGGGCAGTTCTTC
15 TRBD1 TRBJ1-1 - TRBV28 CASSPPTGVVTEAFF TGTGCCAGCAGTCCCCCCACAGGGGTGGTCACTGAAGCTTTCTTT
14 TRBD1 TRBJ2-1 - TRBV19 CASSTRQGTNEQFF TGTGCCAGTAGTACGCGACAGGGAACGAATGAGCAGTTCTTC
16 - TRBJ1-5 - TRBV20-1 CSASSPLGTGNQPQHF TGCAGTGCTAGTTCTCCCTTAGGAACAGGCAATCAGCCCCAGCATTTT
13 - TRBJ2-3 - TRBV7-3 CASSDSGTDTQYF TGTGCCAGCAGCGACAGCGGGACAGATACGCAGTATTTT
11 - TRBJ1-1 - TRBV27 CASMRGTEAFF TGTGCCAGTATGCGGGGCACTGAAGCTTTCTTT
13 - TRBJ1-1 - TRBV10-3 CAISERGDTEAFF TGTGCCATCAGTGAGCGGGGAGACACTGAAGCTTTCTTT
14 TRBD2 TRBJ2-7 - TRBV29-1 CSVEVAGTNYEQYF TGCAGCGTTGAGGTTGCCGGGACTAACTACGAGCAGTACTTC
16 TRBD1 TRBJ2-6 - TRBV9 CASSAPGGSGANVLTF TGTGCCAGCAGCGCCCCAGGGGGCTCTGGGGCCAACGTCCTGACTTTC
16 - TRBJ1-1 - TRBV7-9 CASSLQGSILNTEAFF TGTGCCAGCAGCCTACAGGGATCGATCCTGAACACTGAAGCTTTCTTT
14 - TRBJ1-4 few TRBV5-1 CASSLSGTNEKLFF TGCGCCAGCAGCTTGTCAGGGACTAATGAAAAACTGTTTTTT
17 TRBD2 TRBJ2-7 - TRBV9 CASSVGPRTRSSYEQYF TGTGCCAGCAGCGTAGGTCCCAGGACTAGGAGCTCCTACGAGCAGTACTTC
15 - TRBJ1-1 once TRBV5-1 CASEKGPEVNTEAFF TGCGCCAGCGAAAAGGGGCCCGAGGTGAACACTGAAGCTTTCTTT
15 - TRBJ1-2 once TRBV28 CASGPMRGRLYGYTF TGTGCCAGCGGCCCCATGCGCGGGCGACTCTATGGCTACACCTTC
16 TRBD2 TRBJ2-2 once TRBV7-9 CAPNSPSGDNTGELFF TGTGCCCCCAATTCCCCTAGCGGGGATAACACCGGGGAGCTGTTTTTT
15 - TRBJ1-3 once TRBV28 CASSLGGGTGNTIYF TGTGCCAGCAGTTTAGGGGGGGGAACTGGAAACACCATATATTTT
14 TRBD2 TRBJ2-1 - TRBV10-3 CATVYSGIYNEQFF TGTGCCACCGTCTATAGCGGGATCTACAATGAGCAGTTCTTC
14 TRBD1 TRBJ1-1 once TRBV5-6 CASSWGQGGTEAFF TGTGCCAGCAGCTGGGGACAGGGGGGCACTGAAGCTTTCTTT
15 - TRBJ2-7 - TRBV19 CASSIQGTTTYEQYF TGTGCCAGTAGTATACAGGGGACTACAACCTACGAGCAGTACTTC
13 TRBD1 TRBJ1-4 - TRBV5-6 CASSATGNEKLFF TGTGCCAGCAGCGCGACAGGGAATGAAAAACTGTTTTTT
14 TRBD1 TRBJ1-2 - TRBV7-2 CASSPRTGGYGYTF TGTGCCAGCAGCCCCCGGACAGGGGGCTATGGCTACACCTTC
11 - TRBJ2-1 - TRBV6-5 CAAQRTNEQFF TGTGCCGCCCAGCGGACCAATGAGCAGTTCTTC
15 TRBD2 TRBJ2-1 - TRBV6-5 CATSGGTPSYNEQFF TGTGCCACTTCGGGGGGGACCCCCTCCTACAATGAGCAGTTCTTC
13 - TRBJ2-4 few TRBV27 CASSSRGENIQYF TGTGCCAGCAGTTCACGGGGAGAAAACATTCAGTACTTC
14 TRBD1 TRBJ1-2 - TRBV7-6 CASSQGTGRDGYTF TGTGCCAGCAGCCAGGGGACAGGGAGGGATGGCTACACCTTC
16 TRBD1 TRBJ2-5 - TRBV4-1 CASSQADRGGRETQYF TGCGCCAGCAGCCAAGCGGACAGGGGGGGACGGGAGACCCAGTACTTC
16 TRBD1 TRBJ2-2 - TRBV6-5 CASSYYDRGQGGELFF TGTGCCAGCAGTTACTACGACAGGGGGCAGGGCGGGGAGCTGTTTTTT
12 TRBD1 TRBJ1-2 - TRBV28 CAIPDRVGGYTF TGTGCCATCCCGGACAGGGTAGGCGGCTACACCTTC
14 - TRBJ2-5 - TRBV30 CAWRAGPWGETQYF TGTGCCTGGAGGGCGGGACCGTGGGGGGAGACCCAGTACTTC
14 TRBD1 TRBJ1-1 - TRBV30 CAWAPGTENTEAFF TGTGCCTGGGCGCCCGGGACAGAGAACACTGAAGCTTTCTTT
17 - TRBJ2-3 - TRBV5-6 CASSSSINWGGTDTQYF TGTGCCAGCAGCTCCTCAATCAACTGGGGCGGCACAGATACGCAGTATTTT
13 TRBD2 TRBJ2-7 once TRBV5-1 CASSSLAGNEQYF TGCGCCAGCAGCTCCCTAGCGGGCAACGAGCAGTACTTC
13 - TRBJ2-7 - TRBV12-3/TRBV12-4 CASSSTGYKEQYF TGTGCCAGCAGCTCCACAGGGTACAAGGAGCAGTACTTC
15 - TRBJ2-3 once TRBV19 CASSRDFPSTDTQYF TGTGCCAGTAGTAGGGACTTCCCTAGCACAGATACGCAGTATTTT
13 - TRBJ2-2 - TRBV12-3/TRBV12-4 CASSASNTGELFF TGTGCCAGCAGCGCGTCGAACACCGGGGAGCTGTTTTTT
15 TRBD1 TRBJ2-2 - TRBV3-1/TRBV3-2 CASSRRGTGTGELFF TGTGCCAGCAGCCGCAGAGGGACAGGCACCGGGGAGCTGTTTTTT
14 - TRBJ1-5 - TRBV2 CASRQGVDNQPQHF TGTGCCAGCCGCCAAGGGGTTGACAATCAGCCCCAGCATTTT
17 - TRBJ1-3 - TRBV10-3 CAISESNQGISGNTIYF TGTGCCATCAGTGAGTCGAATCAGGGGATCTCTGGAAACACCATATATTTT
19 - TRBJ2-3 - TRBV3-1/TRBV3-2 CASSQDRRASSPGTDTQYF TGTGCCAGCAGCCAAGATCGGCGGGCTAGCTCCCCTGGCACAGATACGCAGTATTTT
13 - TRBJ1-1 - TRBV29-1 CSVDPGMNTEAFF TGCAGCGTTGATCCAGGAATGAACACTGAAGCTTTCTTT
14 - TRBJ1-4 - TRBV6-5 CASSRDSFNEKLFF TGTGCCAGCAGTCGTGACAGCTTTAATGAAAAACTGTTTTTT
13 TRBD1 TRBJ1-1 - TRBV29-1 CSVERDRNTEAFF TGCAGCGTTGAGAGGGACAGGAACACTGAAGCTTTCTTT
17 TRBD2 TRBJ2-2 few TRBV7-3 CASSSGLAGVGTGELFF TGTGCCAGCAGCTCGGGACTAGCGGGAGTGGGCACCGGGGAGCTGTTTTTT
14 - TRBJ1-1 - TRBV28 CASSFLGGVIEAFF TGTGCCAGCAGTTTCTTGGGGGGGGTCATTGAAGCTTTCTTT
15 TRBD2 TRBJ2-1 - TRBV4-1 CASSQDTRGSDEQFF TGCGCCAGCAGCCAAGATACGCGGGGGAGTGATGAGCAGTTCTTC
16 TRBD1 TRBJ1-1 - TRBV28 CASSPSLDRVNTEAFF TGTGCCAGCAGCCCGTCCCTTGACAGGGTGAACACTGAAGCTTTCTTT
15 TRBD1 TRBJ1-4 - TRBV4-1 CASSQKTGGREKLFF TGCGCCAGCAGCCAGAAGACAGGGGGACGTGAAAAACTGTTTTTT
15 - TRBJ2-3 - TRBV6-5 CATRRGLAGTDTQYF TGTGCTACCAGAAGGGGCTTGGCCGGCACAGATACGCAGTATTTT
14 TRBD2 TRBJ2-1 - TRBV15 CGTSGRAGNNEQFF TGTGGGACTAGCGGGAGGGCCGGAAACAATGAGCAGTTCTTC
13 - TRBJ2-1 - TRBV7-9 CASSLRGDGEQFF TGTGCCAGCAGCCTCCGGGGTGACGGTGAGCAGTTCTTC